Below are 27 T cell receptor beta chains sequenced from a single sample in a study of cytomegalovirus exposure and HLA in healthy donors. Primers: 60 Vbeta forward and 13 Jbeta reverse. Sequencing was performed with immunoSEQ multiplex PCR; in TCRdb, only in-frame clones are kept and a portion is missing. The table includes about 110,000 clones, 69% detected once. Input material: PBMCs. Receptors originate from a woman in her sixties or seventies in good health and CMV-seropositive.

The chain combines TRBV9 with TRBJ2-2; D may be TRBD2 (6 bases). CDR3 size: 15 residues. Trimming cost V 0 bases and J 5 bases, with 11 bases left between them. Looked up from germline, CDR1 is SGDLS and CDR2 is YYNGEE. CDR3 sequence (DNA): TGTGCCAGCAGCGTAGGAGGCGGGGTGACCGGGGAGCTGTTTTTT. It is translated as CASSVGGGVTGELFF.

The chain combines TRBV7-2 with TRBJ2-5; D is possibly TRBD2 (5 bases). From germline, CDR1 is SGHTA and CDR2 FQGNSA. The CDR3 is 13 amino acids. V was shortened by 1 base and J by 4 bases, with 7 bases between the two germline ends. CDR3 nucleotide sequence: TGTGCCAGCAGCTTAGGGCTAGCAGAGACCCAGTACTTC. This translates into CASSLGLAETQYF.

The chain has TRBV10-3 and TRBJ1-2, with a tentative D call TRBD1 (6 bases). The length of the CDR3 is 15 residues. Per the germline V gene, CDR1 is ENHRY and CDR2 is SYGVKD. Trimming took off 7 bases at V and 2 bases at J, with 17 bases between the two ends. As DNA, the CDR3 is TGTGCCATCAAGGACAGCTCAACTAAGAACTATGGCTACACCTTC. Protein product: CAIKDSSTKNYGYTF.

The J gene is TRBJ1-5, the V gene TRBV25-1; maybe TRBD1 (5 bases). The CDR3 is 15 residues long. Trimming took off 5 bases at V and 0 bases at J, with 11 bases between the two ends. CDR1 is MGHDK, CDR2 SYGVNS, per germline. For the CDR3, the DNA is TGTGCCAGCAGTTCGGACATTTTTAGCAATCAGCCCCAGCATTTT. This encodes CASSSDIFSNQPQHF.

This clone was detected only once. V gene TRBV6-5 combines with J gene TRBJ1-2; D might be TRBD1 (5 bases). The CDR3 totals 13 residues. Trimming left V 2 bases short and J 4 bases short, with 8 bases between. Germline V CDR1 and CDR2: MNHEY, SVGAGI. CDR3 nucleotide sequence: TGTGCCAGCAGTTACGGACACTCCTATGGCTACACCTTC. Residues: CASSYGHSYGYTF.

CDR3 region: CASRQGTEAFF. The DNA of the CDR3 is TGCGCCAGCAGACAGGGCACTGAAGCTTTCTTT. The chain uses TRBV5-1 and TRBJ1-1; a weak D match, TRBD1 (6 bases). V was cut by 5 bases and J by 4 bases, with 6 bases left in between. Germline CDR1 and CDR2: SGHRS and YFSETQ. This CDR3 has 11 residues. The entire variable domain, with the rest obtained from reference TRBV5-1 and TRBJ1-1, is as follows: KAGVTQTPRYLIKTRGQQVTLSCSPISGHRSVSWYQQTPGQGLQFLFEYFSETQRNKGNFPGRFSGRQFSNSRSEMNVSTLELGDSALYLCASRQGTEAFFGQGTRLTVV.

In the case of this clone: Other DNA sequences in this specimen translate into the identical CDR3. This rearrangement joins TRBV2 to TRBJ1-1; 7 bases fit TRBD1. The CDR3 length is 13 residues. The V gene's germline CDR1 is SNHLY and CDR2 FYNNEI. V trimming: 6 bases; J trimming: 1 base; junction bases outside the gene matches: 2. CDR3 coding DNA: TGTGCCAGCAGCAGGACAGGGAACACTGAAGCTTTCTTT. It specifies CASSRTGNTEAFF.

This clone was seen a few times. The chain carries TRBV28 and TRBJ1-1, with 8 bases matching TRBD1. With V trimmed by 3 bases and J by 4 bases, 7 bases remained unmatched. Germline CDR1 is MDHEN and CDR2 is SYDVKM. The CDR3 runs to 15 residues. CDR3 nucleotides: TGTGCCAGCAGTTTGCAGGGGGCCGGGAGCACTGAAGCTTTCTTT. Its translation is CASSLQGAGSTEAFF.

V and J are TRBV7-2 and TRBJ2-5; 14 bases line up with TRBD2. CDR1 and CDR2 from the germline V gene are SGHTA and FQGNSA. The J segment lost 4 bases and the V segment lost 5 bases, leaving 6 bases of the junction unmatched. The CDR3 contains 16 residues. The CDR3 region is CASSPPGLAGGETQYF. The CDR3 bases are TGTGCCAGCAGCCCCCCAGGACTAGCGGGGGGAGAGACCCAGTACTTC.

The rearrangement uses TRBV7-9 and TRBJ2-7, with D maybe TRBD1 (6 bases). The CDR3 has 13 amino acids. Trimming left V 6 bases short and J 5 bases short, with 14 bases between. In germline, CDR1 is SEHNR, CDR2 FQNEAQ (reference sequence). The CDR3 DNA is TGTGCCAGCAGATCCCAGGGGAACAACGAGCAGTACTTC. It is translated as CASRSQGNNEQYF.

This clone was recorded once. The V call is TRBV7-2, the J call TRBJ2-3; 8 bases are a match to TRBD2. This CDR3 is built from 15 residues. Trimming removed 4 bases from V and 1 base from J; junction bases left unmatched: 4. The germline V gene has CDR1 SGHTA and CDR2 FQGNSA. The CDR3 DNA reads as TGTGCCAGCAGCTACCAAGCGGGGGGCACAGATACGCAGTATTTT. This codes for CASSYQAGGTDTQYF. The full variable domain, completed using reference TRBV7-2 and TRBJ2-3, is GAGVSQSPSNKVTEKGKDVELRCDPISGHTALYWYRQSLGQGLEFLIYFQGNSAPDKSGLPSDRFSAERTGGSVSTLTIQRTQQEDSAVYLCASSYQAGGTDTQYFGPGTRLTVL.

This chain joins TRBV6-1 and TRBJ1-5, with 7 bases fitting TRBD1. The germline gives CDR1 MNHNS, CDR2 SASEGT. Trimming removed 3 bases from V and 5 bases from J; junction bases left unmatched: 4. This CDR3 is built from 14 residues. The chain's CDR3 is CASSEGQLHQPQHF. The CDR3 DNA follows: TGTGCCAGCAGTGAGGGACAGCTTCATCAGCCCCAGCATTTT.

A few counts support this clone. V and J are TRBV6-5 and TRBJ2-7; 8 bases agree with TRBD1. CDR1 and CDR2 (germline): MNHEY, SVGAGI. The CDR3 has 14 residues. With V trimmed by 5 bases and J by 3 bases, 6 bases remained unmatched. CDR3 loop: CASSRQQGGYEQYF. CDR3 sequence (DNA): TGTGCCAGCAGTCGACAACAGGGGGGCTACGAGCAGTACTTC.

This chain connects TRBV9 to TRBJ2-5; 10 bases fit TRBD1. The V gene end was trimmed by 0 bases and the J gene end by 2 bases; junction bases not matched to a gene: 4. Germline lookup yields CDR1 SGDLS and CDR2 YYNGEE. This CDR3 spans 16 amino acids. Here the CDR3 reads CASSVGTGGSQETQYF. The CDR3 DNA sequence: TGTGCCAGCAGCGTAGGGACAGGGGGAAGTCAAGAGACCCAGTACTTC. Full variable domain (outside the CDR3, taken from reference TRBV9 and TRBJ2-5): DSGVTQTPKHLITATGQRVTLRCSPRSGDLSVYWYQQSLDQGLQFLIQYYNGEERAKGNILERFSAQQFPDLHSELNLSSLELGDSALYFCASSVGTGGSQETQYFGPGTRLLVL.

This clone was counted only a few times. V usage is TRBV6-5 and J usage is TRBJ1-3, with D unresolved. Germline CDR1 MNHEY, CDR2 SVGAGI. V was trimmed by 2 bases and J by 4 bases, leaving 15 bases between them. The CDR3 length is 16 residues. The DNA of the CDR3 is TGTGCCAGCAGTTACGGGAGCACCTCTGTCGGAAACACCATATATTTT. It yields the protein CASSYGSTSVGNTIYF.

The chain joins TRBV4-3 to TRBJ2-2; D is unresolved. Germline values: CDR1 LGHNA, CDR2 YSLEER. The CDR3 runs to 15 residues. Trimming removed 4 bases at V and 2 bases at J, with 11 bases between. This CDR3 reads CASSPTEFNTGELFF. The CDR3 region has the DNA TGCGCCAGCAGCCCGACGGAGTTTAACACCGGGGAGCTGTTTTTT.

The rearrangement links TRBV27 to TRBJ2-1, with D unclear. The CDR3 runs to 16 residues. Per germline, CDR1 MNHEY and CDR2 SMNVEV (reference sequence). V lost 8 bases, J lost 2 bases, and 19 bases lay in between. CDR3 protein: CASAFEVRAPYNEQFF. The CDR3 DNA reads as TGTGCCAGCGCCTTTGAGGTGCGAGCGCCCTACAATGAGCAGTTCTTC.

The rearrangement links TRBV11-3 to TRBJ1-2; 8 bases agree with TRBD1. Germline V gene lookup returns CDR1 SGHNT and CDR2 YENEEA. The CDR3 totals 15 residues. V lost 3 bases to trimming and J lost 4 bases; unmatched junction nucleotides: 7. The CDR3: CASSFRTGCGYGYTF. CDR3 nucleotide sequence: TGTGCCAGCAGCTTTAGGACAGGGTGTGGCTATGGCTACACCTTC.

The V call is TRBV18, the J call TRBJ2-5; D is unresolved. This CDR3 spans 12 amino acids. Trimming removed 3 bases at V and 5 bases at J, with 7 bases between. Germline CDR1 KGHSH, CDR2 LQKENI. In nucleotides, the CDR3 is TGTGCCAGCTCACCCCTTCGGGAGACCCAGTACTTC. Translated: CASSPLRETQYF.

The chain recombines TRBV5-1 with TRBJ2-7; no firm D call. Germline assignment: CDR1 SGHRS and CDR2 YFSETQ. The CDR3 spans 14 residues. V lost 0 bases to trimming and J lost 3 bases, with 10 bases between them. This chain's CDR3 is CASSLDAVNYEQYF. The CDR3 DNA follows: TGCGCCAGCAGCTTGGATGCGGTAAACTACGAGCAGTACTTC.

The genes are TRBV6-6 and TRBJ2-1, with 13 bases identical to TRBD2. From germline, CDR1 is MNHNY and CDR2 SVGAGI (reference sequence). J gave up 6 bases and V 6 bases, and 5 bases lay outside the gene matches. The CDR3 has 15 amino acids. CDR3 sequence reads: CASSPTSGGANEQFF. The DNA of the CDR3 is TGTGCCAGCAGCCCCACTAGCGGGGGGGCCAATGAGCAGTTCTTC.

This sequence joins TRBV6-5 and TRBJ2-5; a weak D match, TRBD1 (6 bases). The last part of the DNA fits TRBJ2-7 better; the J call may be wrong. Looked up from germline, CDR1 is MNHEY and CDR2 is SVGAGI. CDR3 length equals 13 residues. The CDR3 nucleotides are TGTGCCAGCAGTTACTCGAGGGGGTACGAGCAGTACTTC. It specifies CASSYSRGYEQYF.

The V call is TRBV10-3, the J call TRBJ2-7; 7 bases map to TRBD2. Per germline, CDR1 ENHRY and CDR2 SYGVKD. The J segment lost 6 bases and the V segment lost 2 bases, leaving 1 base of the junction unmatched. The CDR3 spans 12 residues. This CDR3 is CAISEGGGEQYF. CDR3 sequence (DNA): TGTGCCATCAGTGAGGGCGGGGGCGAGCAGTACTTC.

V gene TRBV5-1 combines with J gene TRBJ1-6, with D possibly matching TRBD1 (5 bases). Germline loops: CDR1 SGHRS, CDR2 YFSETQ. There are 16 residues in the CDR3. V lost 0 bases, J lost 7 bases, and 14 bases lay in between. CDR3 nucleotide sequence: TGCGCCAGCAGCTTGGCCGGTCAACCAGGGAATTCACCCCTCCACTTT. This encodes CASSLAGQPGNSPLHF. Variable domain in full (rest from reference TRBV5-1 and TRBJ1-6): KAGVTQTPRYLIKTRGQQVTLSCSPISGHRSVSWYQQTPGQGLQFLFEYFSETQRNKGNFPGRFSGRQFSNSRSEMNVSTLELGDSALYLCASSLAGQPGNSPLHFGNGTRLTVT.

V is TRBV2 and J is TRBJ2-7, with 11 bases fitting TRBD2. Germline V gene sequence: CDR1 SNHLY, CDR2 FYNNEI. The CDR3 covers 17 residues. Unmatched junction bases numbered 9, after V lost 4 bases and J lost 1 base. The CDR3 nucleotides are TGTGCCAGCAGTGTTACACTGCGACTAGCGGGGTCCTACGAGCAGTACTTC. Residues: CASSVTLRLAGSYEQYF.

This chain links TRBV4-1 with TRBJ2-1; TRBD2 agrees at 10 bases. Per germline, CDR1 MGHRA and CDR2 YSYEKL. The V gene end was trimmed by 4 bases and the J gene end by 9 bases; junction bases not matched to a gene: 12. The CDR3 sequence is 16 residues long. The CDR3 loop reads CASSRRSSGGEGEQFF. CDR3 in DNA: TGCGCCAGCAGCCGCCGATCTAGCGGGGGTGAGGGTGAGCAGTTCTTC.

This clone has more than one count but fewer than ten. The chain carries TRBV30 and TRBJ2-3, with 10 bases identical to TRBD2. The CDR3 is 16 residues long. Germline assignment: CDR1 GTSNPN and CDR2 SVGIG (reference sequence). The ends lost 7 bases at V and 2 bases at J; junction bases unmatched: 12. The DNA for the CDR3 is TGTGCCTCCCAAGGGAAGCGGGGGGGTTTCACAGATACGCAGTATTTT. As protein: CASQGKRGGFTDTQYF.